The 18 T cell receptor beta chains presented below share a single source sample, sequenced in a study of early T cells in non-severe SARS-CoV-2 infection. TCRdb reprocessed the 5' RACE reads with MiXCR, giving one entry per CDR3 protein. This sample has tens of thousands of distinct CDR3 sequences; approximately 10% occur once, and the top ten carry approximately 4%. Sequenced here: whole blood, sampled at baseline. These receptors originate from an adult who was a healthcare worker with PCR-confirmed SARS-CoV-2 infection or an uninfected control (not recorded which).

The V and J genes are TRBV18 and TRBJ1-5, with 7 bases identical to TRBD1. CDR1 and CDR2 (germline): KGHSH, LQKENI. The ends lost 4 bases at V and 16 bases at J; junction bases unmatched: 13. The CDR3 length is 13 residues. CDR3: CASSQTGTADQHF. The DNA of the CDR3 is TGTGCCAGCTCACAAACCGGGACAGCCGATCAACATTTT.

This chain connects TRBV7-6 to TRBJ1-1; D unclear. In germline, CDR1 is SGHVS, CDR2 FNYEAQ. V lost 3 bases and J lost 3, with 8 bases in between. CDR3 length: 13 amino acids. CDR3 amino acids: CASSFNRHTEAFF. CDR3 DNA: TGTGCCAGCAGCTTTAACAGACACACTGAAGCTTTCTTT.

CDR3: CASSIGQGGTDTQYF. The CDR3, as DNA: TGTGCCAGTAGTATTGGACAGGGGGGCACAGATACGCAGTATTTT. The chain has TRBV19 and TRBJ2-3; 10 nucleotides match TRBD1. Germline loops: CDR1 LNHDA, CDR2 SQIVND (reference sequence). V shed 3 bases, J shed 1 base, and the junction held 1 base outside the gene matches. CDR3 length equals 15 residues. Based on the CDR3 plus reference TRBV19 and TRBJ2-3, the full variable domain is DGGITQSPKYLFRKEGQNVTLSCEQNLNHDAMYWYRQDPGQGLRLIYYSQIVNDFQKGDIAEGYSVSREKKESFPLTVTSAQKNPTAFYLCASSIGQGGTDTQYFGPGTRLTVL.

In its sample, this clonotype was seen a few times. The chain combines TRBV7-9 with TRBJ2-1, with D possibly TRBD2 on 6 matching bases. Per germline, CDR1 SEHNR and CDR2 FQNEAQ (reference sequence). The length of the CDR3 is 15 residues. Trimming took 4 bases from V and 7 from J, leaving 17 bases between them. The DNA of the CDR3 is TGTGCCAGCAGCTACCCGCTTAGGGCGGGGAATGAGCAGTTCTTC. Amino acid sequence: CASSYPLRAGNEQFF.

This clonotype was seen a handful of times. The chain uses TRBV29-1 and TRBJ1-2, with D hard to call. The CDR3 consists of 15 residues. Germline V lookup: CDR1 SQVTM, CDR2 ANQGSEA. Trimming cost V 1 base and J 5 bases, with 17 bases left between them. CDR3 in amino acids: CSVEVVGETLYGYTF. CDR3 bases: TGCAGCGTTGAAGTCGTGGGAGAAACCCTTTATGGCTACACCTTC.

This clonotype counts as medium-sized. This sequence joins TRBV7-8 and TRBJ1-5; 8 positions agree with TRBD1. Looked up from germline, CDR1 is SGHVS and CDR2 is FQNEAQ. The CDR3 contains 14 residues. Trimming cost V 7 bases and J 7 bases; bases outside gene matches: 9. The CDR3 DNA is TGTGCCAGCAACTCCCGGACAGGGAGACAGCCCCAGCATTTT. Translation gives CASNSRTGRQPQHF.

The chain uses TRBV10-3 and TRBJ2-3; D is uncertain. The germline CDR1 and CDR2 sequences are ENHRY and SYGVKD. There are 11 residues in the CDR3. Trimming pared 8 bases from V and 8 bases from J, leaving 11 bases between. The CDR3 DNA is TGTGCCATCGAAGCATGGGGTACGCAGTATTTT. Translation: CAIEAWGTQYF.

The chain uses TRBV3-1 and TRBJ1-3; 7 bases agree with TRBD1. The CDR3 runs to 14 residues. The germline V gene has CDR1 LGHDT and CDR2 YNNKEL (reference sequence). With V trimmed by 5 bases and J by 0 bases, 1 base remained unmatched. CDR3 in DNA: TGTGCCAGCAGCAGGACAGGCTCTGGAAACACCATATATTTT. This gives the protein CASSRTGSGNTIYF.

This clonotype was observed a single time. V gene TRBV12-3 or TRBV12-4 combines with J gene TRBJ2-1; 8 bases match TRBD1. V lost 4 bases and J lost 9; bases outside the gene matches: 5. This CDR3 contains 13 residues. In DNA form, the CDR3 reads TGTGCCAGCAGTTCGGGGACAGGCGTTGAGCAGTTCTTC. Its translation is CASSSGTGVEQFF.

The genes are TRBV19 and TRBJ2-7, with D perhaps TRBD1 or TRBD2 (5 bases each). The V gene's germline CDR1 is LNHDA and CDR2 SQIVND (reference sequence). The CDR3 extends over 13 amino acids. Trimming shortened V by 5 bases and J by 3 bases, and 11 bases separated the two germline ends. In nucleotides, the CDR3 is TGTGCCAGTAGTTATGGGGGTTACTACGAGCAGTACTTC. This gives the protein CASSYGGYYEQYF.

This clonotype was counted many times. The DNA for the CDR3 is TGTGCCAGCAGCCAAGACTGGGGGGGCACAGATACGCAGTATTTT. Amino acids: CASSQDWGGTDTQYF. The gene calls are TRBV3-1 and TRBJ2-3; possibly TRBD2 for D (6 bases). The CDR3 contains 15 residues. The ends were cut back, 0 bases at V and 1 base at J, with 8 bases in the middle. Germline V gene data show CDR1 as LGHDT and CDR2 as YNNKEL (reference sequence).

A few counts support this clonotype. V usage is TRBV7-2 and J usage is TRBJ2-7; D is undetermined. V was trimmed by 2 bases and J by 1 base, leaving 9 bases between them. Germline V gene data show CDR1 as SGHTA and CDR2 as FQGNSA. The CDR3 extends over 14 amino acids. In DNA form, the CDR3 reads TGTGCCAGCAGCTTAAGGCAGGATTCCTACGAGCAGTACTTC. Protein sequence: CASSLRQDSYEQYF.

This clonotype was counted only a few times. The chain has TRBV18 and TRBJ2-5, with D uncertain. The germline V and J ends were trimmed by 3 bases and 3 bases, with 5 bases remaining between them. Germline V CDR1 and CDR2: KGHSH, LQKENI. This CDR3 has 12 amino acids. DNA of the CDR3: TGTGCCAGCTCACCTTCCAAAGAGACCCAGTACTTC. This codes for CASSPSKETQYF. Supplemented by reference TRBV18 and TRBJ2-5, the full variable domain reads NAGVMQNPRHLVRRRGQEARLRCSPMKGHSHVYWYRQLPEEGLKFMVYLQKENIIDESGMPKERFSAEFPKEGPSILRIQQVVRGDSAAYFCASSPSKETQYFGPGTRLLVL.

This clonotype was detected ten times or more. This rearrangement joins TRBV11-2 to TRBJ2-6, with D perhaps TRBD1 or TRBD2 (6 bases each). Germline CDR1 SGHAT, CDR2 FQNNGV. The V gene lost 5 bases and the J gene lost 0 bases, with 17 bases spanning the gap. This CDR3 comprises 18 residues. The CDR3 DNA reads TGTGCCAGCAGCCTACAAGGGGGGCAAGTCTCTGGGGCCAACGTCCTGACTTTC. Translated: CASSLQGGQVSGANVLTF. The full variable domain, its missing parts supplied by reference TRBV11-2 and TRBJ2-6, is EAGVAQSPRYKIIEKRQSVAFWCNPISGHATLYWYQQILGQGPKLLIQFQNNGVVDDSQLPKDRFSAERLKGVDSTLKIQPAKLEDSAVYLCASSLQGGQVSGANVLTFGAGSRLTVL.

This clonotype appeared a few times. In DNA, the CDR3 is TGTGCCACCAGTGATTTGCCAGACGGGGAGCTGTTTTTT. Its translation: CATSDLPDGELFF. V gene TRBV24-1 combines with J gene TRBJ2-2, with unresolved D. The CDR3 totals 13 residues. Looked up from germline, CDR1 is KGHDR and CDR2 is SFDVKD. V was shortened by 0 bases and J by 7 bases, with 5 bases between the two germline ends.

This clonotype showed up just a few times. J is TRBJ1-1 and V is TRBV20-1; possibly TRBD1 for D (6 bases). Germline CDR1 DFQATT, CDR2 SNEGSKA (reference sequence). The CDR3 has 16 residues. Trimming removed 1 base at V and 4 bases at J, with 19 bases between. In nucleotides, the CDR3 is TGCAGTGCTAGAGTGAAAGGGGGTCTCGAAGGCACTGAAGCTTTCTTT. Its protein product is CSARVKGGLEGTEAFF.

The table lists this clonotype with many counts. The V and J genes are TRBV5-4 and TRBJ2-1; 7 nucleotides line up with TRBD1. J lost 5 bases, V lost 4 bases, and 18 bases had no gene match. The CDR3 totals 18 residues. Germline loops: CDR1 SGHNT, CDR2 YYREEE (reference sequence). Here the CDR3 reads CASSEIGERQGLNNEQFF. The CDR3 coding sequence is TGTGCCAGCAGCGAGATCGGAGAGAGACAGGGTCTGAACAATGAGCAGTTCTTC. Together with reference TRBV5-4 and TRBJ2-1, the CDR3 gives the full variable domain: ETGVTQSPTHLIKTRGQQVTLRCSSQSGHNTVSWYQQALGQGPQFIFQYYREEENGRGNFPPRFSGLQFPNYSSELNVNALELDDSALYLCASSEIGERQGLNNEQFFGPGTRLTVL.

The V gene is TRBV2, the J gene TRBJ2-7, with 9 bases identical to TRBD1. CDR3 length: 15 amino acids. V dropped 6 bases and J dropped 2; count of bases not matched to a gene: 8. Germline-derived CDR1 and CDR2 are SNHLY and FYNNEI. CDR3 in amino acids: CASRTTGTGTYEQYF. CDR3 sequence (DNA): TGTGCCAGCAGGACAACCGGGACAGGGACCTACGAGCAGTACTTC.